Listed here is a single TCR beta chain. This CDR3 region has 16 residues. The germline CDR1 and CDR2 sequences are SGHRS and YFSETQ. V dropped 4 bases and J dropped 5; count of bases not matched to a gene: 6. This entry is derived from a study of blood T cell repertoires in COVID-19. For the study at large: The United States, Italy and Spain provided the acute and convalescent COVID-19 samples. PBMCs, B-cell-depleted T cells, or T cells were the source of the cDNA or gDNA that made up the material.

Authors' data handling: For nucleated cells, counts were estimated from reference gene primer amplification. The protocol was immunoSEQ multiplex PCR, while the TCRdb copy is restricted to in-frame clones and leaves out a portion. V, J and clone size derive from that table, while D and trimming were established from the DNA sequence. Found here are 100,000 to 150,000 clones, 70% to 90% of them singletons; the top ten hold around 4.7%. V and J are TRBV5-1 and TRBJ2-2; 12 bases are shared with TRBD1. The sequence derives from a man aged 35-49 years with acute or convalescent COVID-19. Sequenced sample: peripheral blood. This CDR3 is CASSRGQGALTGELFF. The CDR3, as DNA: TGCGCCAGCAGCCGGGGACAGGGGGCGTTAACCGGGGAGCTGTTTTTT.